This TCR beta chain appears in the sequencing data of a study of blood T cell repertoires in COVID-19. Study context: The origin of the acute and convalescent COVID-19 samples was the United States, Italy and Spain.

Study processing details: Amplification with reference gene primers provided the estimates of nucleated cell counts. Sequencing was performed with immunoSEQ multiplex PCR; in TCRdb, only in-frame clones are kept and a portion is missing. That table furnishes V, J and clone size, whereas the DNA furnished D and trimming. The table shows 300,000 to 350,000 clones, with roughly 87% occurring only once. CDR1 is SNHLY, CDR2 FYNNEI, per germline. The V gene lost 2 bases and the J gene lost 6 bases, with 14 bases spanning the gap. The CDR3 extends over 15 amino acids. The study recruited people aged roughly 18 to 100 years across approximately 24 US areas. Participants had their cohort set by participant-reported clinical history.

The sequencing sample was made of PBMCs or T cells enriched from blood (not recorded which). The sequence came from a young woman who had recovered from COVID-19. The chain carries TRBV2 and TRBJ1-5, with a tentative D call TRBD1 (5 bases). The CDR3 DNA follows: TGTGCCAGCAGTGAAAACCCCCAGGGCTCTCAGCCCCAGCATTTT. It encodes CASSENPQGSQPQHF.